This paragraph reports one T cell receptor (beta chain). Its antigen is undetermined. TCRdb passed the 5' RACE reads through MiXCR, listing each CDR3 protein once. Of approximately 510,000 distinct CDR3 sequences listed, around a fifth are singletons. This CDR3 spans 14 amino acids. V lost 6 bases to trimming and J lost 5 bases; unmatched junction nucleotides: 9. Germline loops: CDR1 SQVTM, CDR2 ANQGSEA. This entry comes from a study of T cells after yellow fever vaccination. Whole-study results and caveats: After the booster, approximately 95% of CD4 and around nine tenths of CD8 primary-response clones were re-detected. Bulk-population clonotypes that are abundant could appear as contaminants in FACS-sorted repertoires.

The J gene is TRBJ2-3, the V gene TRBV29-1; 9 bases align to TRBD1. The sequencing here drew on PBMCs, taken roughly 20 days after the first yellow fever vaccination. The clonotype originates from a man between 18 and 35 years old who received the YFV17D yellow fever vaccine. The CDR3 DNA sequence: TGCAGCGTCGCTGACAGGGGGGAAGGAGATACGCAGTATTTT. It is translated as CSVADRGEGDTQYF.